This T cell receptor (beta chain) stems from a study of T cell changes during pregnancy in multiple sclerosis (dated by TCRdb to about 2019). Describing the broader study: The study examined how the T cell repertoire changed over the course of pregnancy in women with multiple sclerosis.

Of note for this clone: The clone's antigen remains unknown. Per-base quality was not reported, and no clone a single base away is much larger than it.

Per the germline V gene, SGDLS is the CDR1 and YYNGEE is the CDR2. The cysteine opens and the phenylalanine closes a CDR3 of 17 amino acids. Only CDR3 DNA remains: 51 bases, in frame from the first base. Trimming costs V 3 bases and J 2 bases, and their ends lie 18 bases apart. The library was made by the immunoSEQ multiplex PCR assay. Here the immuneACCESS table is served through TCRdb, limited to in-frame sequences with V and J called. Missing clones are a known gap in these copies; in checked studies unresolved V genes cover under half, and the rest lacks a known reason. This sample gives about 47,000 clones in total; 80% to 95% of them show up just once. The ten largest make up more than 0.95% of the sample.

The V and J segments used are TRBV9 and TRBJ2-1; TRBD2 could be the D gene, as 6 bases match. This material consisted of peripheral blood, taken after pregnancy. The clonotype was recovered from a female donor with multiple sclerosis, enrolled in a pregnancy study. The DNA reads as follows: TGTGCCAGCAGCGCCCCCCCTTGGGGCGGGGCCTACAATGAGCAGTTCTTC. This translates into CASSAPPWGGAYNEQFF.